Below, one T cell receptor (beta chain) is given with its context. This clonotype has only a few counts. The antigen it recognizes is unknown. One base away there is no much larger clone; base qualities are not given. Library method: 5' RACE. Data came from a NextSeq 500. In the TCR library protocol, unique molecular identifiers were attached to individual cDNA molecules to correct for PCR bias and sequencing error. Sequencing covered both TCR alpha and beta chains, and within each sample the abundances of alpha and beta sequences were tightly co-correlated. On the authors' methods: V gene, J gene and CDR3 annotation of TCR sequences was performed with Decombinator V4. TCRs were defined as expanded if a significant change between any two time points was detected under a Poisson model with p below 0.0001. TCR abundances were normalised to the total number of TCRs sequenced in each sample and reported as counts per million. MAIT TCRs were defined by TRAV1-2 paired with TRAJ12, TRAJ20 or TRAJ33, and iNKT TCRs by TRAV10 paired with TRAJ18. VDJdb, accessed on 1 November 2021, was searched for TCRs annotated for CMV, EBV and SARS-CoV-2, and TCRs annotated for more than one antigen were excluded. The public reads were run again by TCRdb, first through fastp at Q25 and then through MiXCR, and only productive beta chains were kept. Identical CDR3 proteins give one entry, which carries the most common genes and DNA. It is TCRdb's table, rather than the study itself, that gives the V and J calls and clone size. Present in this sample are under 80,000 distinct CDR3 sequences, 10% to 15% of which were seen just once. The ten largest clones add up to approximately 4.8% of the sample.

The data belong to a study of early T cells in non-severe SARS-CoV-2 infection (dated by TCRdb to 2020 to 2023). A note on the overall study: Because TCR sequencing relied on bulk RNA taken from unsorted whole blood, pairing of alpha and beta chains was not possible.

There are 15 amino acids in the CDR3, from cysteine to phenylalanine inclusive. This entry keeps only the CDR3 DNA: 45 bases, framed from base 1. Here V drops 5 bases and J drops 0 bases, and the junction holds 5 bases not matched to any gene. CDR1 and CDR2 are read off the germline V gene (reference sequence) as LGHDT and YNNKEL. Paper-wide results and their limitations: VDJdb matching was skewed toward anti-spike CD8 responses and likely underestimated virus-specific expansions by missing private and CD4 specificities.

The study was a case-control design nested within a healthcare worker cohort in London, UK, with weekly nasopharyngeal swab PCR tests and blood sampling. Healthcare workers were recruited during the week of the UK lockdown, between 23 and 31 March 2020, and followed weekly for up to roughly 15 weeks. This receptor was obtained from an adult who was a healthcare worker with PCR-confirmed SARS-CoV-2 infection or an uninfected control (not recorded which). Source material: whole blood. Recombination joined TRBV3-1 with TRBJ1-1; TRBD1 lines up with 8 middle nucleotides. The CDR3 loop reads CASSFRQGMNTEAFF. Here is the DNA: TGTGCCAGCAGCTTTAGACAGGGGATGAACACTGAAGCTTTCTTT.